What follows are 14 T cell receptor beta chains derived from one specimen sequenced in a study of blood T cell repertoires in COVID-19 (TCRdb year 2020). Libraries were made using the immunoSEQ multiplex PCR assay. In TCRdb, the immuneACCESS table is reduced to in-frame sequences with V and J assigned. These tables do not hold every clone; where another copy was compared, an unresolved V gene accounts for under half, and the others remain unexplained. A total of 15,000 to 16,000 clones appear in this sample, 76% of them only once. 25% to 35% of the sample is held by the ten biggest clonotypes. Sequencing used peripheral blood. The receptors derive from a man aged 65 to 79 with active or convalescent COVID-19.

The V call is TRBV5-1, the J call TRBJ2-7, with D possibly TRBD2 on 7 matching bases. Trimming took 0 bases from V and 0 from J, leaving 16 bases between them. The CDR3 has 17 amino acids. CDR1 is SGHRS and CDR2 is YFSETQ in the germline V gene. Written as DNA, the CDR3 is TGCGCCAGCAGCTTGGGGCCCCGGGGGGCTTCCTCCTACGAGCAGTACTTC. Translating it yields CASSLGPRGASSYEQYF.

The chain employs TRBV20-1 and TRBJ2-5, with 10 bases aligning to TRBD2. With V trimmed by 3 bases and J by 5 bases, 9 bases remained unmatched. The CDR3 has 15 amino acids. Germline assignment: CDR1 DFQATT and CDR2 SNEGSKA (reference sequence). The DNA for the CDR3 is TGCAGTGCTAGTTACGGAGCGGGAGGGCCGGAGACCCAGTACTTC. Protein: CSASYGAGGPETQYF.

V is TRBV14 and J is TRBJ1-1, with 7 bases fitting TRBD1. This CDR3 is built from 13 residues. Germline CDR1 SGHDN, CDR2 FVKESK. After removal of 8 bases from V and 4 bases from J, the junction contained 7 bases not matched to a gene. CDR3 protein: CASSTGLGTEAFF. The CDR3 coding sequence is TGTGCCAGCTCGACAGGGTTGGGCACTGAAGCTTTCTTT. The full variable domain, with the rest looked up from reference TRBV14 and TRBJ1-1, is EAGVTQFPSHSVIEKGQTVTLRCDPISGHDNLYWYRRVMGKEIKFLLHFVKESKQDESGMPNNRFLAERTGGTYSTLKVQPAELEDSGVYFCASSTGLGTEAFFGQGTRLTVV.

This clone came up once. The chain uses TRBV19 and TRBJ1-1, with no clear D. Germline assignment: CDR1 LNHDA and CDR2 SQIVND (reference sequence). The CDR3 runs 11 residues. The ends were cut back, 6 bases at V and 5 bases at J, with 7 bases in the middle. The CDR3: CASSGKTEAFF. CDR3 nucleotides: TGTGCCAGTAGCGGGAAGACTGAAGCTTTCTTT.

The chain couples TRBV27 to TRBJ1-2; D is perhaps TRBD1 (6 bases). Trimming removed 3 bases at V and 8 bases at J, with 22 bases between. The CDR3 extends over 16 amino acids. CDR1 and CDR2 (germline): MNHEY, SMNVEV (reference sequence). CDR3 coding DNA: TGTGCCAGCAGTTTCTTTGGCCAGGGGATAATGGAAGGCTACACCTTC. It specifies CASSFFGQGIMEGYTF.

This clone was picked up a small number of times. The CDR3 coding sequence is TGTGCCAGCAGCTTGGGGGCAGGGGGCTCCGGGGAGCTGTTTTTT. As protein: CASSLGAGGSGELFF. V and J are TRBV7-2 and TRBJ2-2; 8 bases align to TRBD1. J lost 6 bases, V lost 3 bases, and 6 bases had no gene match. The germline gives CDR1 SGHTA, CDR2 FQGNSA. The CDR3 consists of 15 residues.

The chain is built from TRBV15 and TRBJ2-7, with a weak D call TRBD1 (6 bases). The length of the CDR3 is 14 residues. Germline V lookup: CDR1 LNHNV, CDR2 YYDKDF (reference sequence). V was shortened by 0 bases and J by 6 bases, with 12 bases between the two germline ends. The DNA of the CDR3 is TGTGCCACCAGCAGAGAGGGAAAACAGGGCGAGCAGTACTTC. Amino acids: CATSREGKQGEQYF.

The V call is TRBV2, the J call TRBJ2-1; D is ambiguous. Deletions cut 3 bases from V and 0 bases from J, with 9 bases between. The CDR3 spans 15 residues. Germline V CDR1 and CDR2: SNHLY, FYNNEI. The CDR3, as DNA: TGTGCCAGCAGTGATGAGCTTAGCTCCTACAATGAGCAGTTCTTC. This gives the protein CASSDELSSYNEQFF. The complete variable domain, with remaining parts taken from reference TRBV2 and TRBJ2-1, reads EPEVTQTPSHQVTQMGQEVILRCVPISNHLYFYWYRQILGQKVEFLVSFYNNEISEKSEIFDDQFSVERPDGSNFTLKIRSTKLEDSAMYFCASSDELSSYNEQFFGPGTRLTVL.

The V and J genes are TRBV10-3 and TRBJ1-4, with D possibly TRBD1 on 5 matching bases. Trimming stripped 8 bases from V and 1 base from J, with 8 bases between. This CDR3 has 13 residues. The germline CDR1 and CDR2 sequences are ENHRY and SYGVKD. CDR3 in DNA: TGTGCCATCGGGGGGGGAACTAATGAAAAACTGTTTTTT. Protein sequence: CAIGGGTNEKLFF.

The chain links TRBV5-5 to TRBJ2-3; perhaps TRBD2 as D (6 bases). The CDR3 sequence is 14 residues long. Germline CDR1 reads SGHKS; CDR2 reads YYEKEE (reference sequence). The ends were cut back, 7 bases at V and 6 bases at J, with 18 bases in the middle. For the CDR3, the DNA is TGTGCCAGCGGGTCGCAGGGCGGGGCGGATACGCAGTATTTT. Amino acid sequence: CASGSQGGADTQYF.

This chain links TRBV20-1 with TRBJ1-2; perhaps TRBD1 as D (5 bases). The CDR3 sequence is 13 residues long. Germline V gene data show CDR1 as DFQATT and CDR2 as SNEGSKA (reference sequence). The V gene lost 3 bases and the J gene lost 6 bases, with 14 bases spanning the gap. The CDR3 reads CSASGAGNNGYTF. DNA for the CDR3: TGCAGTGCTAGTGGGGCAGGGAATAATGGCTACACCTTC.

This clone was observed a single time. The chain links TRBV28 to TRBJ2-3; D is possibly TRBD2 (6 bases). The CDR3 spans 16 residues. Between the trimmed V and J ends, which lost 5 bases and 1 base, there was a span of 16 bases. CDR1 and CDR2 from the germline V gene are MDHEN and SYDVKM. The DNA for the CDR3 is TGTGCCAGCAGTCCACCCGGCGGGGTGGGCACAGATACGCAGTATTTT. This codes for CASSPPGGVGTDTQYF.

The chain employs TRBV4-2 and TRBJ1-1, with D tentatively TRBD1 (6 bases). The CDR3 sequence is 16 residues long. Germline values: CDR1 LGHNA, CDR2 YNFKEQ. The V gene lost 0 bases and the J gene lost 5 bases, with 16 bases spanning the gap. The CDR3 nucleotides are TGTGCCAGCAGCCAAGACGTGGTCCAGGGGAAGACTGAAGCTTTCTTT. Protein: CASSQDVVQGKTEAFF.

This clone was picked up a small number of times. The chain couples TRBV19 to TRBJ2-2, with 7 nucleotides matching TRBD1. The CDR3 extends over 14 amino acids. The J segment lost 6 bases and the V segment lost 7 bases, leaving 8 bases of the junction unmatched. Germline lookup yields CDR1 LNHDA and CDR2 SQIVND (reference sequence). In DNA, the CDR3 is TGTGCCAGTATTCCGACAGGGAAGTCCGGGGAGCTGTTTTTT. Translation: CASIPTGKSGELFF.